This T cell receptor beta chain was obtained from a study of shared clonotypes between healthy human individuals. Sequenced by immunoSEQ multiplex PCR; TCRdb stores in-frame clones only, minus some. The sample has roughly 500,000 clones; about 96% are singletons. The CDR3 is made up of 14 amino acids. Unmatched junction bases numbered 11, after V lost 7 bases and J lost 7 bases. Germline CDR1 and CDR2: LNHNV and YYDKDF (reference sequence). The receptor comes from a woman aged 30 to 39 in good health. Material: naive CD4+ T cells sorted from blood. Subset given: CD45RA+ positively selected. The chain combines TRBV15 with TRBJ1-2, with 8 bases fitting TRBD1. The CDR3: CATTRDPDRAGYTF. CDR3 DNA sequence: TGTGCCACCACAAGAGATCCGGACAGGGCTGGCTACACCTTC.